This TCR beta chain came from a study of T cell responses to AZD1222 COVID-19 vaccine. Here immunoSEQ multiplex PCR was the method, and the copy in TCRdb shows in-frame clones only, minus some. Among around 150,000 clones listed, roughly 92% were seen once. Study results and limitations: Clonal diversity was possibly underestimated; the donors were predominantly white British and more often female. The study identified only six AZD1222 recipients as seropositive at baseline. Repertoire sampling happened only post peak T cell response. At 160-218 and 743-854, vaccine-associated CD4 TCRs were dominant, and they spanned spike.

Trimming took off 1 base at V and 2 bases at J, with 8 bases between the two ends. In germline, CDR1 is SEHNR, CDR2 FQNEAQ (reference sequence). CDR3 length: 15 residues. Details on this clone: The antigen is unknown.

This sequence was found in an adult in good health. The chain carries TRBV7-9 and TRBJ1-4; no reliable D call. The sequencing here drew on peripheral blood, taken on day 0 of AZD1222 vaccination. The CDR3 nucleotides read TGTGCCAGCAGCTTAGATTGGGGTACTAATGAAAAACTGTTTTTT. As protein: CASSLDWGTNEKLFF.